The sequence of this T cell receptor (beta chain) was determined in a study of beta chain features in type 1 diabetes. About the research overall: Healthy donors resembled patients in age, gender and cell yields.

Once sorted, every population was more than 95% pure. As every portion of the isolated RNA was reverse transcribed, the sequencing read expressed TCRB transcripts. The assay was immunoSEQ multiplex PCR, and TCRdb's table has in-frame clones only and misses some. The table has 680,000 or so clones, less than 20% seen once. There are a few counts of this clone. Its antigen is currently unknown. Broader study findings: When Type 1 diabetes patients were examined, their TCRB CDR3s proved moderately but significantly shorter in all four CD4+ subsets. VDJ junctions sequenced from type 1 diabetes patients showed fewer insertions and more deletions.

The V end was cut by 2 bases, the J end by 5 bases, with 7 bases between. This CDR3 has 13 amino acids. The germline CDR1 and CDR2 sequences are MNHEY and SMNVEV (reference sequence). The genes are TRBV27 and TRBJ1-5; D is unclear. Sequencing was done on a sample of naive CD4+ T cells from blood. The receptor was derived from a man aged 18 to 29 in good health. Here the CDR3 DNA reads TGTGCCAGCAGTTTAACCAGCTATCAGCCCCAGCATTTT. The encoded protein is CASSLTSYQPQHF.